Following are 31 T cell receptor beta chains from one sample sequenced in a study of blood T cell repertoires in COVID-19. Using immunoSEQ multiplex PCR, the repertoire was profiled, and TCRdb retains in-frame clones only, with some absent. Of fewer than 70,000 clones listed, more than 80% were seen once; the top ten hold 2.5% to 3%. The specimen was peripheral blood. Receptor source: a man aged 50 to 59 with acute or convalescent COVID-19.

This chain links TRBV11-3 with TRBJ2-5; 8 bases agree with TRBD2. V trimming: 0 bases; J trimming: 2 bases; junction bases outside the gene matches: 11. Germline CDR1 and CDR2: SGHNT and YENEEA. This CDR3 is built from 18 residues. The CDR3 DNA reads TGTGCCAGCAGCTTAGAGGGAACGCTAGCGGGCCGTCAAGAGACCCAGTACTTC. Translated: CASSLEGTLAGRQETQYF.

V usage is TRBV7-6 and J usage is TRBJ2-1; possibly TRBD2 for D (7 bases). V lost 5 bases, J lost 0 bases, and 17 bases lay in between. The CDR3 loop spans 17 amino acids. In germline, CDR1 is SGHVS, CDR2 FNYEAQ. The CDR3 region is CASSHPGGVGSYNEQFF. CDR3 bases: TGTGCCAGCAGCCATCCGGGGGGCGTCGGCTCCTACAATGAGCAGTTCTTC.

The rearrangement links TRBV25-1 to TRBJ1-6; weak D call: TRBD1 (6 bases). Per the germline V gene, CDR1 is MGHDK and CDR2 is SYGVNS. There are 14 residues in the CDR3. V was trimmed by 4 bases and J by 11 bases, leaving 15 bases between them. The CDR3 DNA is TGTGCCAGCAGTGGCCCGACAGGTTGGACACCCCTCCACTTT. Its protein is CASSGPTGWTPLHF. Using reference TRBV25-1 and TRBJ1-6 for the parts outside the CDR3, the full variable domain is EADIYQTPRYLVIGTGKKITLECSQTMGHDKMYWYQQDPGMELHLIHYSYGVNSTEKGDLSSESTVSRIRTEHFPLTLESARPSHTSQYLCASSGPTGWTPLHFGNGTRLTVT.

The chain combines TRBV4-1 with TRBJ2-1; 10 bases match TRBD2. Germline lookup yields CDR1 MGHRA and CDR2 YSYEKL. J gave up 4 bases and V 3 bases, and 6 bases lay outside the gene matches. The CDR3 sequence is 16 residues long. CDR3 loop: CASSQFGTSDYNEQFF. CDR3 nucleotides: TGCGCCAGCAGCCAGTTCGGGACTAGCGATTACAATGAGCAGTTCTTC.

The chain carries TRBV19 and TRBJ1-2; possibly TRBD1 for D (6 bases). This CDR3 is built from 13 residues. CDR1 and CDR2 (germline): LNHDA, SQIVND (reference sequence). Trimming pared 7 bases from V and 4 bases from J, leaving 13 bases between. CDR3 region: CASKVQGVYGYTF. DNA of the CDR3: TGTGCCAGTAAAGTACAGGGAGTCTATGGCTACACCTTC.

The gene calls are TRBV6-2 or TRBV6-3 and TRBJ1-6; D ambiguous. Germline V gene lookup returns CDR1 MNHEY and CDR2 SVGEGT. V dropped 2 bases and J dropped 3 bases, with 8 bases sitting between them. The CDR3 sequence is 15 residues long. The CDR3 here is CASSYVKLYNSPLHF. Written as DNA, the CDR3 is TGTGCCAGCAGTTACGTGAAGCTCTATAATTCACCCCTCCACTTT.

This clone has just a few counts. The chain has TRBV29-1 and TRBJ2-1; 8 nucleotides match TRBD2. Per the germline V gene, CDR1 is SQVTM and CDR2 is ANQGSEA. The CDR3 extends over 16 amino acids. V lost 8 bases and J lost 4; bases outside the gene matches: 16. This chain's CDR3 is CSHPFSAGGLYNEQFF. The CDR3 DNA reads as TGCAGCCACCCTTTCTCGGCGGGAGGACTGTACAATGAGCAGTTCTTC.

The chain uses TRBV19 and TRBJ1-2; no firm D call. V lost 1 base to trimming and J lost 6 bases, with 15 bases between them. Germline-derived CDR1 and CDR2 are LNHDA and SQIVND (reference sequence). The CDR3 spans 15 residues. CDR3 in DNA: TGTGCCAGTAGTATAGGGGCGGGGAAACGGGATGGCTACACCTTC. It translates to CASSIGAGKRDGYTF.

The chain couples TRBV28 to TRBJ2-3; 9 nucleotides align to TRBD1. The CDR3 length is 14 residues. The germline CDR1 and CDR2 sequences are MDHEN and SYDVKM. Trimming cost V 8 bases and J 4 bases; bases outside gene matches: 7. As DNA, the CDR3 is TGTGCCAGCGTGACAGGGGGATCACCAGATACGCAGTATTTT. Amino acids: CASVTGGSPDTQYF.

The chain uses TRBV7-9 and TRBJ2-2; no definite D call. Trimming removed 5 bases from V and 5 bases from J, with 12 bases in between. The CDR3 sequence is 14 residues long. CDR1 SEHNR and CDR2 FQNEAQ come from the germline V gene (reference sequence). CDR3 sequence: CASSHHSGTGELFF. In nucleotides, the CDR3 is TGTGCCAGCAGCCACCATTCCGGGACCGGGGAGCTGTTTTTT.

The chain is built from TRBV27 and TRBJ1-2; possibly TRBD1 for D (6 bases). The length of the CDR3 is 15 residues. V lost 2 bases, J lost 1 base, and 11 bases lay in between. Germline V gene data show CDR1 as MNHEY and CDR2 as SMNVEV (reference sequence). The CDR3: CASSLGGEGNYGYTF. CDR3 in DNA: TGTGCCAGCAGTTTAGGGGGCGAGGGTAACTATGGCTACACCTTC.

The CDR3 DNA is TGTGCCAGCAGCTTAGTAGCGGCATCCTTCGATGAGCAGTTCTTC. Amino acid sequence: CASSLVAASFDEQFF. The chain combines TRBV11-3 with TRBJ2-1; D perhaps matches TRBD2 (6 bases). The CDR3 contains 15 residues. In germline, CDR1 is SGHNT, CDR2 YENEEA. The V end lost 1 base, the J end lost 8 bases, and 15 bases lay between the germline ends.

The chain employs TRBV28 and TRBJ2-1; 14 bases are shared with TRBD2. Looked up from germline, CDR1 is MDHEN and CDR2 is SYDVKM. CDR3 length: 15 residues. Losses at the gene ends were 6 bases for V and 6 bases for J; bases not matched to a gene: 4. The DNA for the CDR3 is TGTGCCAGCAGACTGACTAGCGGGAGGGTCAATGAGCAGTTCTTC. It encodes CASRLTSGRVNEQFF.

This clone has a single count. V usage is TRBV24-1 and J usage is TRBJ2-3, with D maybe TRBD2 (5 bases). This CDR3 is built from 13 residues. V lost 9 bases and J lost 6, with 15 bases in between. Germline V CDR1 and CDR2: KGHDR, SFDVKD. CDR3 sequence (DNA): TGTGCCACCTCCTTCGCGGGTGGCGATACGCAGTATTTT. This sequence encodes CATSFAGGDTQYF.

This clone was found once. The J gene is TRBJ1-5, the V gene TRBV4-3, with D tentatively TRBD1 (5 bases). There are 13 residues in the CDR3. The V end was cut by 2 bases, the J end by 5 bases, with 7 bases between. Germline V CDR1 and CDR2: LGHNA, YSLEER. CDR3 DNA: TGCGCCAGCAGCCAAACAGGTGATCAGCCCCAGCATTTT. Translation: CASSQTGDQPQHF.

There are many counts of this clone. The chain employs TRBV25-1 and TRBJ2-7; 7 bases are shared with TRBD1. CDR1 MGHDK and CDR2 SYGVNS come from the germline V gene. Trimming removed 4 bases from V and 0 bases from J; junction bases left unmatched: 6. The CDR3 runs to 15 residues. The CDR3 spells CASSAPGQHSYEQYF. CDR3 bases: TGTGCCAGCAGTGCCCCGGGACAGCACTCCTACGAGCAGTACTTC.

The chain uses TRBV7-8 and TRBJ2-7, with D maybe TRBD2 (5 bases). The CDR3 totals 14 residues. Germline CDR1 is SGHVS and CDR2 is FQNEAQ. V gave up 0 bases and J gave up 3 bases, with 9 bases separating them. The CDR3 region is CASSLAMRDYEQYV. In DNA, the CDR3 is TGTGCCAGCAGCTTAGCCATGAGGGACTACGAGCAGTACGTC.

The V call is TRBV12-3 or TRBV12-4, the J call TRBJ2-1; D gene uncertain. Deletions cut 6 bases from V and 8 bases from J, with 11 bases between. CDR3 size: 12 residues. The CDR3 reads CASSHLTHEQFF. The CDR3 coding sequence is TGTGCCAGCAGCCACCTGACACATGAGCAGTTCTTC.

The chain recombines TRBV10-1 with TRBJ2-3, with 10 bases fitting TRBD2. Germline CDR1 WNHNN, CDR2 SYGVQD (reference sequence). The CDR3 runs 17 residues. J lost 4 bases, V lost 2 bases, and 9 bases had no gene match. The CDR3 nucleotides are TGCGCCAGCAGTGAGGCCTGGGCTAGCGGGAGATCAGATACGCAGTATTTT. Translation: CASSEAWASGRSDTQYF.

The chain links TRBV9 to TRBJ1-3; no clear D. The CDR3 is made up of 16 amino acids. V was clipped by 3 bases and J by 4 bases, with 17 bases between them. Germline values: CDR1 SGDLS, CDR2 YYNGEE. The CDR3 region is CASSAQSQSIGNTIYF. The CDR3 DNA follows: TGTGCCAGCAGCGCACAGTCACAGAGCATCGGAAACACCATATATTTT.

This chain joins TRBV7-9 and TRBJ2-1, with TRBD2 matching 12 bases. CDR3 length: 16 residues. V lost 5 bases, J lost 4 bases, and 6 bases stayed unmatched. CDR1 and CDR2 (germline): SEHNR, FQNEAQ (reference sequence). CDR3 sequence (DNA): TGTGCCAGCAGCCCTCGGACTAGCGGGACGTACAATGAGCAGTTCTTC. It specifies CASSPRTSGTYNEQFF.

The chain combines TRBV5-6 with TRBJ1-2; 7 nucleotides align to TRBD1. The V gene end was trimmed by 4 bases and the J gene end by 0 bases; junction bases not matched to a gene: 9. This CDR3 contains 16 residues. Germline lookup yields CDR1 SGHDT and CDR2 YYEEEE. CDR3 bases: TGTGCCAGCAGCCGGGACAGAGATTTAGCTAACTATGGCTACACCTTC. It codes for CASSRDRDLANYGYTF.

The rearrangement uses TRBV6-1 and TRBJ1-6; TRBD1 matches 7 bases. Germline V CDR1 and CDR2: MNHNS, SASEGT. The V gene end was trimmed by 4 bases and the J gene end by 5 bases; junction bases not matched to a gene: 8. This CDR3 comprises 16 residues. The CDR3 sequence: CASSGVGGQNNSPLHF. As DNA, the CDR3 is TGTGCCAGCAGTGGCGTTGGGGGACAGAATAATTCACCCCTCCACTTT.

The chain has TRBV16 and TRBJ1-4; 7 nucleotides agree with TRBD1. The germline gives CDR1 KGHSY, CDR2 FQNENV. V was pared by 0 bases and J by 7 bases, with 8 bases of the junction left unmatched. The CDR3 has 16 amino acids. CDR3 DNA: TGTGCCAGCAGCCAATCGATGGCAGGGGGTACTGAAAAACTGTTTTTT. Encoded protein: CASSQSMAGGTEKLFF.

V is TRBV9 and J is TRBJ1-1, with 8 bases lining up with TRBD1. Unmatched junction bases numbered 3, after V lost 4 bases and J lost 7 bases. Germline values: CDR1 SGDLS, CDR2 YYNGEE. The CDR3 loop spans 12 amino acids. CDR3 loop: CASSLGQGEAFF. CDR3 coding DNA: TGTGCCAGCAGCTTAGGACAGGGTGAAGCTTTCTTT.

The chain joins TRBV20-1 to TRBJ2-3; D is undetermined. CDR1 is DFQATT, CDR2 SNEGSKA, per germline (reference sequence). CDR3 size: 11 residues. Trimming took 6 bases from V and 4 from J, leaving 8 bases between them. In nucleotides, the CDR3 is TGCAGTGCCCCACGCGCAGATACGCAGTATTTT. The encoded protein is CSAPRADTQYF.

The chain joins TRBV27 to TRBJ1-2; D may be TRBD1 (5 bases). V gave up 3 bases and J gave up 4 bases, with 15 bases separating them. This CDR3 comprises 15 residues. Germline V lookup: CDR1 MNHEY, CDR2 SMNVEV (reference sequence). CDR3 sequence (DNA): TGTGCCAGCAGTTTCTTACCGACAGATAGCTATGGCTACACCTTC. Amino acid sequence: CASSFLPTDSYGYTF.

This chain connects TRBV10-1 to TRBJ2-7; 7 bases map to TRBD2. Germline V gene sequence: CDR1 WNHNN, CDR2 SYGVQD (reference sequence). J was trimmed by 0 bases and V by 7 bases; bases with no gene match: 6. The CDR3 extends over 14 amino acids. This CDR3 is CASTDGRSSYEQYV. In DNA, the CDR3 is TGCGCCAGCACCGACGGGAGGAGCTCCTACGAGCAGTACGTC.

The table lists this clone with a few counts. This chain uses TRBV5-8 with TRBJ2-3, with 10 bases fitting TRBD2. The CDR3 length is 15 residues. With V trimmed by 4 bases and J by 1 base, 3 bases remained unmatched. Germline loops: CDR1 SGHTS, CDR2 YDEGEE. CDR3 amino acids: CASSPGTSGTDTQYF. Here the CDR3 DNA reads TGTGCCAGCAGCCCCGGGACTAGCGGCACAGATACGCAGTATTTT.

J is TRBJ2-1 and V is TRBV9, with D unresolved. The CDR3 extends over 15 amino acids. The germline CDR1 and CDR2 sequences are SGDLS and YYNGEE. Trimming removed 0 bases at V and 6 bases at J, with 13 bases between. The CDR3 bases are TGTGCCAGCAGCGTAGGGTCTAGTCCCCGCAATGAGCAGTTCTTC. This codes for CASSVGSSPRNEQFF. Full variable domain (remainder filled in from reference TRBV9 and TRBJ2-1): DSGVTQTPKHLITATGQRVTLRCSPRSGDLSVYWYQQSLDQGLQFLIQYYNGEERAKGNILERFSAQQFPDLHSELNLSSLELGDSALYFCASSVGSSPRNEQFFGPGTRLTVL.

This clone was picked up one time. CDR3 residues: CASSLYGENYGYTF. CDR3 nucleotides: TGTGCCAGCAGCTTGTACGGGGAGAACTATGGCTACACCTTC. V gene TRBV5-5 combines with J gene TRBJ1-2; D is uncertain. Between the trimmed V and J ends, which lost 1 base and 2 bases, there was a span of 9 bases. The CDR3 totals 14 residues. Germline CDR1 reads SGHKS; CDR2 reads YYEKEE (reference sequence).